The rows below give T cell receptor beta chains drawn from one sample of a study of regulatory T cells in long-lasting Graves disease. TCRdb re-called the multiplex PCR reads through MiXCR, storing one row per CDR3 protein. The profile shows over 400,000 distinct CDR3 sequences, less than 15% of them singletons. This sample also appeared in a second study, on T cells in Graves' hyperthyroidism and ophthalmopathy.

Source: peripheral blood mononuclear cells (PBMCs), taken at new diagnosis, from a patient treated with antithyroid drugs. These receptors were collected from a woman aged 45-65 years with Graves disease. Both conserved end residues are part of each CDR3. The D gene is left open where the match is weak. Not all rows give a size; the values are once, few, many and, for expanded clones, a class.

v_call	j_call	clone_size	d_call	cdr3_nt	cdr3_aa
TRBV20-1	TRBJ2-7	.	TRBD2	TGCAGTGCTAGCCCACCACTAGCGGGGTTATACGAGCAGTACTTC	CSASPPLAGLYEQYF
TRBV13	TRBJ2-7	few	TRBD2	TGTGCCAGCAGCTCACCCGGAACTAGCGGGAGTCTGAGGGCCTACGAGCAGTACTTC	CASSSPGTSGSLRAYEQYF
TRBV9	TRBJ2-5	many	.	TGTGCCAGCAGCGTAGTTGGGAGTGCGGGAGAGACCCAGTACTTC	CASSVVGSAGETQYF
TRBV5-1	TRBJ2-7	many	.	TGCGCCAGCAGTTCTGGGGGGACGGAAAATCTCTACGAGCAGTACTTC	CASSSGGTENLYEQYF
TRBV18	TRBJ2-1	many	.	TGTGCCAGCTCAGCCTTAGTGGCAAGCTCCTACAATGAGCAGTTCTTC	CASSALVASSYNEQFF
TRBV4-1	TRBJ2-7	.	.	TGCGCCAGCAGCCCCGCCGTGAGCCGGGGGAACGGCTACGAGCAGTACTTC	CASSPAVSRGNGYEQYF
TRBV5-4	TRBJ2-5	few	.	TGTGCCAGCAGCTGGTGGGGCCAAGAGACCCAGTACTTC	CASSWWGQETQYF
TRBV7-6	TRBJ2-5	.	.	TGTGCCAGCTCGGGTCTGAAGTGGATAAAGGAGACCCAGTACTTC	CASSGLKWIKETQYF
TRBV30	TRBJ2-1	.	TRBD2	TGTGCCTGGAGAGAGACAACTAGCGGCATTTACAATGAGCAGTTCTTC	CAWRETTSGIYNEQFF
TRBV2	TRBJ2-1	many	TRBD2	TGTGCCAGCAAAATTAGCGGGTCGAACTCCTACAATGAGCAGTTCTTC	CASKISGSNSYNEQFF
TRBV6-2/TRBV6-3	TRBJ2-1	many	.	TGTGCCAGCAGTCCCGTGAGGGGGGCGACCTACAATGAGCAGTTCTTC	CASSPVRGATYNEQFF
TRBV4-1	TRBJ1-3	.	.	TGCGCCAGCAGCCAAGATAAAACAGGGTTCTCTGGAAACACCATATATTTT	CASSQDKTGFSGNTIYF
TRBV27	TRBJ1-1	.	.	TGTGCCAGCAGGCGGGGATCTGAAGCTTTCTTT	CASRRGSEAFF
TRBV5-1	TRBJ2-1	many	TRBD1	TGCGCCAGCAGCTTGGTGGGGCCGGGACAGGCAGGCAATGAGCAGTTCTTC	CASSLVGPGQAGNEQFF
TRBV7-8	TRBJ2-1	many	.	TGTGCCAGCAGCTTAGCGGAGACGGAAAACAATGAGCAGTTCTTC	CASSLAETENNEQFF
TRBV19	TRBJ2-7	few	TRBD1	TGTGCCACTAGGTTTAGGGACAGGGGTCCCTACGAGCAGTACTTC	CATRFRDRGPYEQYF
TRBV30	TRBJ2-2	many	.	TGTGCCGGAGCGGGCCCGAACACCGGGGAGCTGTTTTTT	CAGAGPNTGELFF
TRBV28	TRBJ2-2	many	.	TGTGCCAGCAGTTTTGCCGGCGCCACCGGGGAGCTGTTTTTT	CASSFAGATGELFF
TRBV5-1	TRBJ2-5	few	.	TGCGCCAGCAGCTTGGAGTCGTGGGGGGCATGGGAGACCCAGTACTTC	CASSLESWGAWETQYF
TRBV9	TRBJ2-7	.	.	TGTGCCAGCAGCCCGACCCCCCTTCGGGGCTACGAGCAGTACTTC	CASSPTPLRGYEQYF
TRBV12-3/TRBV12-4	TRBJ2-7	many	.	TGTGCCAGCAGTTCCCGGGAGATGTTGTACGAGCAGTACTTC	CASSSREMLYEQYF
TRBV28	TRBJ1-4	many	.	TGTGCCAGCAGTTCAACTAATGAAAAACTGTTTTTT	CASSSTNEKLFF
TRBV28	TRBJ1-5	many	.	TGTGCCAGCAGTGCGCCCTCCTTAGGAGTTAGCAATCAGCCCCAGCATTTT	CASSAPSLGVSNQPQHF
TRBV2	TRBJ2-1	few	.	TGTGCCAGCAGCCCTCCTGACCACGAGCAGTTCTTC	CASSPPDHEQFF
TRBV20-1	TRBJ2-5	many	.	TGCAGTGCTAGGATCTACCTAGGGGAGACCCAGTACTTC	CSARIYLGETQYF
TRBV6-1	TRBJ1-4	many	.	TGTGCCAGCGTCGCGCCCCCGTTCCCGCCAACTAATGAAAAACTGTTTTTT	CASVAPPFPPTNEKLFF
TRBV28	TRBJ2-7	few	.	TGTGCCAGCAGTTTCCTTCAGAGCTACGAGCAGTACTTC	CASSFLQSYEQYF
TRBV18	TRBJ1-3	few	.	TGTGCCAGCTCACCACGTCCCACGTCATCGCTAGGCGGAAACACCATATATTTT	CASSPRPTSSLGGNTIYF
TRBV28	TRBJ2-6	.	.	TGTGCCAGCAGTTCCCAAGGCCCCTCTGGGGCCAACGTCCTGACTTTC	CASSSQGPSGANVLTF
TRBV5-5	TRBJ1-3	.	.	TGTGCCAGCAGCTTTCATCACAGCCTCTCTGGAAACACCATATATTTT	CASSFHHSLSGNTIYF
TRBV9	TRBJ2-2	few	.	TGTGCCAGCAGCGGGGATCGGGAGCTGTTTTTT	CASSGDRELFF
TRBV6-5	TRBJ1-5	many	.	TGTGCCAGCAGTTACTCGATCCAGGGAACTCAGCCCCAGCATTTT	CASSYSIQGTQPQHF
TRBV5-1	TRBJ2-3	few	.	TGCGCCAGCAGCTTGCCTGTTAAAGATACGCAGTATTTT	CASSLPVKDTQYF
TRBV7-2	TRBJ2-3	.	TRBD2	TGTGCCAGCAGGGGAAGACTAGCGTCAGATACGCAGTATTTT	CASRGRLASDTQYF
TRBV20-1	TRBJ2-3	many	TRBD2	TGCAGTGCACCCGAGGGAGCGGGAGTCGGCGATACGCAGTATTTT	CSAPEGAGVGDTQYF
TRBV27	TRBJ2-7	many	.	TGTGCCAGCAGTTTAACGGCAGGGAATTCCCACGAGCAGTACTTC	CASSLTAGNSHEQYF
TRBV7-9	TRBJ1-4	few	.	TGTGCCAGCAGCTTAGGAACCTCACCTAATGAAAAACTGTTTTTT	CASSLGTSPNEKLFF
TRBV9	TRBJ2-7	.	TRBD2	TGTGCCAGCAGCGCAGGGACTAGCGGGAGGGACTACTCCTACGAGCAGTACTTC	CASSAGTSGRDYSYEQYF